The sequence of this T cell receptor (beta chain) was determined in a study of lymphopenia after photon versus proton radiotherapy (dated by TCRdb to about 2019). Study-wide context: In patients with gastrointestinal tumors who developed high-grade lymphopenia, the study compared the immunological effects of photon radiation therapy with those of proton radiation therapy. The cohort comprised 15 to 20 patients with gastrointestinal tumors who received either photon or proton therapy and then developed lymphopenia. The goal of the study was to characterize the differences between the two radiation modalities in how they affect the immune system.

Results and caveats for the whole study, not just this receptor: During treatment, patients who received photon therapy lost naive T cells and TCR diversity and gained effector/memory populations, whereas patients who received proton therapy remained relatively stable. The authors looked at the survival association only in patients who died, and they framed better survival with proton therapy as a possibility rather than a demonstrated result. After the lymphocyte count nadir, repertoires from photon-treated patients showed oligoclonal expansion, particularly of CD8+ Temra cells, and this expansion drove the decline in diversity. Across the cohort, a larger post-nadir drop in TCR diversity was inversely correlated with overall survival time among patients who died.

On this clone itself: Its antigen is still unknown. No much larger clonotype is one base removed from it; base qualities were not supplied.

Library method: the immunoSEQ multiplex PCR assay. T cell repertoires were profiled by deep sequencing of rearranged TCR beta loci, alongside multiparametric flow cytometry. The source is immuneACCESS, and TCRdb retained only in-frame sequences with V and J called. Part of the clones is not carried over; for the studies checked, unresolved V genes explain less than half of this, and the remainder is unexplained. This sample is represented by around 55,000 clones; roughly 80% of them were singletons. Just over 2% of the sample comes from the top ten. V gives up 1 base and J gives up 0 bases, and the segment between their germline ends measures 13 bases. The CDR3, from cysteine to phenylalanine, totals 17 residues. Only CDR3 DNA remains: 51 bases, in frame from the first base. Via the germline V gene, CDR1 is MNHNS and CDR2 SASEGT.

The sequences come from peripheral blood, collected from a patient treated with proton-based radiotherapy. The chain employs TRBV6-1 and TRBJ2-1, with an unclear D gene assignment. The source is a man in his sixties with pancreatic cancer. The bases are TGTGCCAGCAGTGAAGAACCCCGGGTAAGCTCCTACAATGAGCAGTTCTTC. This is translated as CASSEEPRVSSYNEQFF.